The present T cell receptor beta chain was sequenced within a study of CD8+ T cells in alopecia areata (dated by TCRdb to the late 2010s). Regarding the research as a whole: The treated patients, all with moderate-to-severe alopecia areata, were enrolled in an open-label pilot trial of oral tofacitinib given at 5 to 10 mg twice daily. Tofacitinib was given for 6 to 18 months, followed by 6 months of follow-up off drug to assess delayed response and recurrence. For the treated patients, the SALT score, which quantifies what percentage of scalp surface area is affected, served as the measure of disease severity. The study used high-throughput TCRbeta sequencing to examine T cell clonal expansion in alopecia areata, in both the C3H/HeJ mouse model and human patients. Human TCRbeta sequencing covered scalp tissue and sorted CD4+ and CD8+ peripheral blood T cells from patchy and totalis/universalis alopecia areata patients and healthy controls. Tofacitinib-treated patients had biopsies at baseline and at 4 and 24 weeks of treatment, with a later scalp biopsy in several patients. Scalp clonality was compared among normal scalp (n=4), patchy alopecia areata scalp (n=8), and alopecia totalis/universalis scalp (n=8). RNA came from the PAXgene miRNA kit for fixed scalp, the miRNeasy kit for PBMCs, and the RNeasy kit for mouse skin. TCRbeta CDR3 regions were amplified by immunoSEQ multiplex PCR using 35 Vbeta forward and 13 Jbeta reverse primers.

Study-level results and caveats: Because the treated cohort was small and included a single nonresponder, larger studies are needed to assess links between baseline CD8+ expansion and response. Unlike mouse skin, where gammadelta T cells dominate, normal human skin contains resident alphabeta T cells that get sequenced too, which complicates analysis of the scalp TCR repertoire. Compared with mice, TCR sequences shared between patients were less clear, possibly partly because of HLA diversity across the patient population. Tofacitinib significantly decreased scalp clonality and the number of expanded CD8+ clones among the top 100 scalp clones. Compared with normal scalp, lesional scalp had higher clonality and more expanded CD8+ clones, particularly in alopecia totalis/universalis, a pattern that suggests antigenic drive. Many expanded lesional clones were found to persist in scalp and blood during tofacitinib treatment, and relapse after treatment cessation may be partly explained by this persistence.

The library was made by the immunoSEQ multiplex PCR assay. RNA was extracted from all samples and reverse transcribed into cDNA, which served as template for TCR sequencing. First-strand cDNA was synthesized with SuperScript III using a 2:1 mix of oligo-dT and random hexamers. Amplification bias was assessed with a synthetic immune receptor repertoire, and residual bias was removed computationally. The study's processing was this. Raw reads were preprocessed to remove errors, and CDR3 was defined according to IMGT conventions as the region from the conserved cysteine to phenylalanine. Clonality was computed as 1 minus the Shannon entropy, with the entropy normalized by log2 of the number of productive unique TCRs. Scalp TCRbeta sequences were cross-referenced with sorted blood CD4 and CD8 repertoires so that the CD4 or CD8 identity of scalp clones could be inferred. TCRdb carries this immuneACCESS record with in-frame sequences only. Its versions omit some clonotypes, under half of them owing to an unresolved V gene in the studies checked, with the rest unexplained. V and J calls and clone size are copied from that table; D and trimming were computed from the DNA. For this sample the table gives approximately 160,000 clones, of which less than 70% were detected only once. 11% to 15% of the sample lies in the top ten.

Turning to this clone: Its recognized antigen is unknown. No per-base quality is available; no much larger clone lies one base away.

What this sample's time point label stands for: about 25 weeks on oral tofacitinib. This specimen's treatment or condition label, interpreted: oral pan-JAK inhibitor, 5-10 mg twice daily. Lesional scalp punch biopsies and peripheral blood were collected from alopecia areata patients. PBMCs were isolated by density centrifugation and stained for CD3, CD4 and CD8, after which CD4+ and CD8+ T cells were sorted on a FACSAria. The germline V gene specifies SGHDN as CDR1 and FVKESK as CDR2. Including the terminal cysteine and phenylalanine, the CDR3 comprises 13 residues. Only the CDR3 part of the read is kept: 39 bases, read in frame from the first base. V and J lose 0 bases and 3 bases, and a span of 3 bases separates them.

Recombination connected TRBV14 to TRBJ1-5, with no confident D gene call. This clonotype was obtained from a human donor with alopecia areata. Material: CD4+ T cells sorted from blood, obtained at week 24, from a patient treated with tofacitinib. The CDR3 reads CASSQDYNQPQHF. The base sequence is TGTGCCAGCAGCCAAGATTACAATCAGCCCCAGCATTTT. This CDR3, with the reference TRBV14 and TRBJ1-5 proteins standing in past its ends, gives the full variable domain EAGVTQFPSHSVIEKGQTVTLRCDPISGHDNLYWYRRVMGKEIKFLLHFVKESKQDESGMPNNRFLAERTGGTYSTLKVQPAELEDSGVYFCASSQDYNQPQHFGDGTRLSIL.